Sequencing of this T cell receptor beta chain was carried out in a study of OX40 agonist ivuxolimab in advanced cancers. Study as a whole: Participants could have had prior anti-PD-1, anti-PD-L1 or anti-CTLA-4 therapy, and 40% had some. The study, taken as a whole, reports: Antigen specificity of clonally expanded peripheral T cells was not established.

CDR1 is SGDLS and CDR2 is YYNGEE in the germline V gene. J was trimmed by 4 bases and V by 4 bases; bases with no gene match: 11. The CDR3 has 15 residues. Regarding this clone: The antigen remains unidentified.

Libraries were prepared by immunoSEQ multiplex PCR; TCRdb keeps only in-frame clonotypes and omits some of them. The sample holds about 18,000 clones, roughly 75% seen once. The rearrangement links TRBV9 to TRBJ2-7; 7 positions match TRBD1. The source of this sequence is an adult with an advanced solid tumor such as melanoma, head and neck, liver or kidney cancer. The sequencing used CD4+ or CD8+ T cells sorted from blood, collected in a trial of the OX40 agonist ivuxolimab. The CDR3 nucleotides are TGTGCCAGCAGCCCTGGGGACAGTAGGAGGTACGAGCAGTACTTC. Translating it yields CASSPGDSRRYEQYF.